This T cell receptor beta chain is drawn from a study of cytomegalovirus exposure and HLA in healthy donors. Study-wide context: As released early, the data held about 85 million unique TCRs from HLA-typed donors.

Concerning this clone: The antigen is undetermined.

Use of 60 Vbeta and 13 Jbeta primers characterized the PCR. Method: immunoSEQ multiplex PCR; TCRdb's copy keeps in-frame clones and lacks some. The sample has 150,000 to 200,000 clones. General study findings and limits: Looking again later, the authors saw that most CMV-associated TCR beta chains seemed HLA-restricted. Across HLA loci, a later analysis found differing TCR association rates, with DRB1 most and HLA-C fewest.

Germline CDR1 is LNHDA and CDR2 is SQIVND (reference sequence). V lost 2 bases, J lost 2 bases, and 8 bases stayed unmatched. There are 16 residues in the CDR3. The sequence was collected from a woman aged 55-70 years in good health and CMV-seronegative. The chain joins TRBV19 to TRBJ2-7; 8 bases are shared with TRBD1. The sequencing input was PBMCs. DNA of the CDR3: TGTGCCAGTAGTATAACCGGTTGGGGACAGGCCTACGAGCAGTACTTC. Amino acid sequence: CASSITGWGQAYEQYF. Filled out from reference TRBV19 and TRBJ2-7, the complete variable domain reads DGGITQSPKYLFRKEGQNVTLSCEQNLNHDAMYWYRQDPGQGLRLIYYSQIVNDFQKGDIAEGYSVSREKKESFPLTVTSAQKNPTAFYLCASSITGWGQAYEQYFGPGTRLTVT.